A single sample is the source of the 32 T cell receptor beta chains below, sequenced in a study of tissue T cells after allogeneic stem cell transplantation. The data were produced by immunoSEQ multiplex PCR, yet TCRdb's version contains in-frame clones alone and is incomplete. The profile shows 7,500 to 10,000 clones, roughly 60% of them singletons. The input for sequencing was tissue from the jejunum, taken at autopsy. The receptors were sampled from a woman between 18 and 55 years old with breast cancer.

Comments on this clone: Other DNA sequences within the sample encode an identical CDR3. This rearrangement joins TRBV7-2 to TRBJ1-5; no reliable D call. Between the trimmed V and J ends, which lost 1 base and 0 bases, there was a span of 7 bases. CDR1 and CDR2 (germline): SGHTA, FQGNSA. The CDR3 runs to 15 residues. The CDR3 nucleotides are TGTGCCAGCAGCTTAGAAGGGAATAGCAATCAGCCCCAGCATTTT. Translated: CASSLEGNSNQPQHF.

The gene calls are TRBV12-5 and TRBJ1-5; D remains ambiguous. This CDR3 has 12 residues. Germline loops: CDR1 LGHNT, CDR2 FRNRAP. V was pared by 2 bases and J by 4 bases, with 3 bases between. The CDR3 protein is CASGLQNQPQHF. In DNA form, the CDR3 reads TGTGCTAGTGGTTTGCAGAATCAGCCCCAGCATTTT.

This sequence joins TRBV4-3 and TRBJ1-4; tentatively, D is TRBD1 (5 bases). CDR3 length equals 16 residues. With 0 bases removed from V and 8 bases from J, the gap between germline ends came to 16 bases. Germline V CDR1 and CDR2: LGHNA, YSLEER. In DNA form, the CDR3 reads TGCGCCAGCAGCCAAGAAGGACGGGGCTTAGGAGAAAAACTGTTTTTT. As protein: CASSQEGRGLGEKLFF.

The chain carries TRBV10-3 and TRBJ2-7; the match to TRBD2 covers 10 bases. V lost 4 bases, J lost 4 bases, and 16 bases stayed unmatched. CDR1 and CDR2 (germline): ENHRY, SYGVKD. The CDR3 totals 18 residues. The CDR3 is CAISASGGALIRAYEQYF. The CDR3 nucleotides are TGTGCCATCAGTGCCAGCGGGGGGGCCCTAATAAGGGCTTACGAGCAGTACTTC.

In nucleotides, the CDR3 is TGTGCCAGCAGTGACCCCGGGACAGAGTATGGCTACACCTTC. It yields the protein CASSDPGTEYGYTF. J is TRBJ1-2 and V is TRBV6-1; the match to TRBD1 covers 7 bases. CDR1 is MNHNS and CDR2 is SASEGT in the germline V gene. The CDR3 spans 14 residues. The V segment lost 3 bases and the J segment 5 bases; nucleotides outside the gene matches: 6.

This sequence joins TRBV10-2 and TRBJ2-5; no clear D. Per the germline V gene, CDR1 is WSHSY and CDR2 is SAAADI. This CDR3 spans 12 amino acids. Trimming left V 3 bases short and J 5 bases short, with 7 bases between. In DNA form, the CDR3 reads TGCGCCAGCAGTGACCCGAGGGAGACCCAGTACTTC. Protein product: CASSDPRETQYF.

The rearrangement joins TRBV28 to TRBJ1-5; D remains ambiguous. The CDR3 is 12 amino acids. The V gene's germline CDR1 is MDHEN and CDR2 SYDVKM. Deletions cut 4 bases from V and 5 bases from J, with 6 bases between. CDR3 residues: CASSWIYQPQHF. CDR3 nucleotides: TGTGCCAGCAGTTGGATTTATCAGCCCCAGCATTTT.

The gene calls are TRBV27 and TRBJ2-3; 13 bases agree with TRBD2. V shed 4 bases, J shed 8 bases, and the junction held 6 bases outside the gene matches. Germline lookup yields CDR1 MNHEY and CDR2 SMNVEV (reference sequence). This CDR3 is built from 15 residues. The CDR3 loop is CASSYGLAGAGTQYF. The CDR3 coding sequence is TGTGCCAGCAGTTATGGACTAGCGGGAGCGGGTACGCAGTATTTT.

This clone was counted between two and nine times. The chain carries TRBV7-2 and TRBJ2-7, with 8 nucleotides matching TRBD1. Germline-derived CDR1 and CDR2 are SGHTA and FQGNSA. The junction had 8 bases not matched to a gene; V was cut back by 4 bases and J by 3 bases. The CDR3 has 15 amino acids. CDR3 in amino acids: CASSSRTGSDYEQYF. The CDR3, as DNA: TGTGCCAGCAGCTCCCGGACAGGGTCGGACTACGAGCAGTACTTC.

In this sample, this clone turned up once. The chain recombines TRBV18 with TRBJ1-1; D unresolved. Germline CDR1 KGHSH, CDR2 LQKENI. The V end was cut by 2 bases, the J end by 9 bases, with 13 bases between. This CDR3 spans 13 amino acids. Here the CDR3 DNA reads TGTGCCAGCTCACCAGATCTACGCCACCAAGCTTTCTTT. Amino acids: CASSPDLRHQAFF.

This clone turned up a few times. This chain uses TRBV18 with TRBJ2-7; 7 bases fit TRBD1. The CDR3 has 15 residues. The germline V gene has CDR1 KGHSH and CDR2 LQKENI. The J segment lost 3 bases and the V segment lost 3 bases, leaving 8 bases of the junction unmatched. The CDR3 sequence is CASSPGRGRDYEQYF. CDR3 bases: TGTGCCAGCTCACCCGGAAGGGGGCGCGACTACGAGCAGTACTTC.

This clone is classed as medium-sized. Other DNA sequences of this sample code for an identical CDR3. The chain employs TRBV6-2 or TRBV6-3 and TRBJ2-7; D is unresolved. V was trimmed by 2 bases and J by 2 bases, leaving 7 bases between them. Per the germline V gene, CDR1 is MNHEY and CDR2 is SVGEGT. CDR3 length: 13 amino acids. The CDR3 reads CASSYVGAYEQYF. The CDR3, as DNA: TGTGCCAGCAGTTACGTGGGTGCCTACGAGCAGTACTTC.

V and J are TRBV9 and TRBJ2-3, with TRBD2 matching over 14 bases. The germline V gene has CDR1 SGDLS and CDR2 YYNGEE. V gave up 3 bases and J gave up 5 bases; unmatched junction bases: 2. This CDR3 spans 15 amino acids. The chain's CDR3 is CASSAGTSGGDTQYF. The CDR3 nucleotides read TGTGCCAGCAGCGCCGGGACTAGCGGGGGAGATACGCAGTATTTT.

The genes are TRBV24-1 and TRBJ2-4, with D unresolved. Between the trimmed V and J ends, which lost 7 bases and 5 bases, there was a span of 8 bases. The CDR3 consists of 12 residues. The V gene's germline CDR1 is KGHDR and CDR2 SFDVKD. The CDR3 here is CATRGLENIQYF. In DNA form, the CDR3 reads TGTGCCACCAGGGGCTTGGAAAACATTCAGTACTTC.

The CDR3 is CASSQGGGLHYEQYF. The CDR3 region has the DNA TGCGCCAGCAGCCAAGGTGGGGGACTCCACTACGAGCAGTACTTC. The genes are TRBV4-3 and TRBJ2-7; TRBD2 might be the D (6 bases). Germline V CDR1 and CDR2: LGHNA, YSLEER. Trimming removed 1 base at V and 3 bases at J, with 13 bases between. This CDR3 region has 15 residues.

V is TRBV12-3 or TRBV12-4 and J is TRBJ2-3, with D possibly being TRBD2 (6 bases). The CDR3 runs to 12 residues. The germline V and J ends were trimmed by 2 bases and 6 bases, with 6 bases remaining between them. For the CDR3, the DNA is TGTGCCAGCAGTTTACGGGGGGATACGCAGTATTTT. As protein: CASSLRGDTQYF.

This chain uses TRBV7-9 with TRBJ2-3; the match to TRBD2 covers 9 bases. The V and J ends lost 7 bases and 2 bases, in that order; junction bases with no gene match: 7. Germline CDR1 SEHNR, CDR2 FQNEAQ (reference sequence). CDR3 length equals 15 residues. The CDR3 DNA reads as TGTGCCAGCAACCCCGCGGGAGGGAACACAGATACGCAGTATTTT. This gives the protein CASNPAGGNTDTQYF.

J is TRBJ2-1 and V is TRBV7-8; D gene uncertain. Trimming cost V 2 bases and J 7 bases, with 9 bases left between them. Germline V gene data show CDR1 as SGHVS and CDR2 as FQNEAQ. This CDR3 comprises 13 residues. The CDR3 protein is CASSLNWVNEQFF. The DNA for the CDR3 is TGTGCCAGCAGCTTAAATTGGGTGAATGAGCAGTTCTTC.

Here the CDR3 reads CASSWVGTTYGYTF. For the CDR3, the DNA is TGTGCCAGTAGTTGGGTCGGGACAACATATGGCTACACCTTC. V and J are TRBV19 and TRBJ1-2, with D perhaps TRBD1 (6 bases). The CDR3 contains 14 residues. Trimming removed 5 bases at V and 5 bases at J, with 15 bases between. Germline values: CDR1 LNHDA, CDR2 SQIVND (reference sequence).

The chain joins TRBV7-9 to TRBJ2-3; D is perhaps TRBD2 (6 bases). CDR1 is SEHNR and CDR2 is FQNEAQ in the germline V gene (reference sequence). The CDR3 length is 14 residues. Trimming took 7 bases from V and 2 from J, leaving 13 bases between them. The CDR3 coding sequence is TGTGCCAGCATGTCGGAGGGCGACACAGATACGCAGTATTTT. Its protein is CASMSEGDTDTQYF. The full variable domain, completed using reference TRBV7-9 and TRBJ2-3, is DTGVSQNPRHKITKRGQNVTFRCDPISEHNRLYWYRQTLGQGPEFLTYFQNEAQLEKSRLLSDRFSAERPKGSFSTLEIQRTEQGDSAMYLCASMSEGDTDTQYFGPGTRLTVL.

The CDR3 nucleotides read TGTGCCAGCAGCTACCAATTATTCACCGGGGAGCTGTTTTTT. Its translation is CASSYQLFTGELFF. This chain joins TRBV7-2 and TRBJ2-2; D is undetermined. Trimming pared 4 bases from V and 4 bases from J, leaving 10 bases between. This CDR3 is built from 14 residues. The V gene's germline CDR1 is SGHTA and CDR2 FQGNSA.

The chain recombines TRBV6-1 with TRBJ2-7; a possible D gene is TRBD2 (5 bases). Looked up from germline, CDR1 is MNHNS and CDR2 is SASEGT. CDR3 length: 14 amino acids. The V end was cut by 1 base, the J end by 2 bases, with 9 bases between. The CDR3 DNA reads TGTGCCAGCAGTGAAGGACCGGGGACCTACGAGCAGTACTTC. Amino acids: CASSEGPGTYEQYF.

The chain has TRBV10-3 and TRBJ2-3; 11 bases match TRBD2. The CDR3 has 14 amino acids. The V gene end was trimmed by 6 bases and the J gene end by 5 bases; junction bases not matched to a gene: 4. CDR1 and CDR2 (germline): ENHRY, SYGVKD. In DNA, the CDR3 is TGTGCCATCAGACTAGCGGGAGTGGAAGATACGCAGTATTTT. Translation gives CAIRLAGVEDTQYF.

By share, this clone counts as medium-sized (0.01 to 0.1%). V and J are TRBV24-1 and TRBJ1-3; tentative D call: TRBD1 (5 bases). This CDR3 spans 13 amino acids. V dropped 9 bases and J dropped 2 bases, with 10 bases sitting between them. The germline gives CDR1 KGHDR, CDR2 SFDVKD. The DNA of the CDR3 is TGTGCCACCGGGGGAGTCCCTGGAAACACCATATATTTT. This encodes CATGGVPGNTIYF.

The CDR3 protein is CACTPGTGGTGELFF. CDR3 nucleotides: TGTGCCTGCACCCCCGGGACAGGGGGGACAGGGGAGCTGTTTTTT. V gene TRBV30 combines with J gene TRBJ2-2; TRBD1 matches at 11 bases. The V gene end was trimmed by 6 bases and the J gene end by 8 bases; junction bases not matched to a gene: 11. Germline V gives CDR1 GTSNPN, CDR2 SVGIG (reference sequence). This CDR3 has 15 amino acids.

CDR3 amino acids: CASSYSRAGINTEAFF. As DNA, the CDR3 is TGTGCCAGCAGTTACTCGAGGGCAGGGATCAACACTGAAGCTTTCTTT. V usage is TRBV6-5 and J usage is TRBJ1-1, with D perhaps TRBD1 (5 bases). Germline V gene sequence: CDR1 MNHEY, CDR2 SVGAGI. The CDR3 runs to 16 residues. V shed 0 bases and J shed 2 bases, with 13 bases lying between them.

This sequence joins TRBV19 and TRBJ2-4, with TRBD2 matching over 11 bases. With V trimmed by 2 bases and J by 2 bases, 8 bases remained unmatched. Per germline, CDR1 LNHDA and CDR2 SQIVND (reference sequence). The CDR3 runs 18 residues. The CDR3 coding sequence is TGTGCCAGTAGTATAAGGCTAGCGGGGGGCGTATCCAAAAACATTCAGTACTTC. Protein sequence: CASSIRLAGGVSKNIQYF.

Worth noting for this clone: The sample carries other DNA sequences with the same CDR3. This chain uses TRBV6-2 or TRBV6-3 with TRBJ1-2; D is unclear. The CDR3 is made up of 13 amino acids. Germline V gives CDR1 MNHEY, CDR2 SVGEGT. V was pared by 2 bases and J by 5 bases, with 9 bases between. Written as DNA, the CDR3 is TGTGCCAGCAGTTACGTCTCGGGGTATGGCTACACCTTC. Residues: CASSYVSGYGYTF.

A few counts support this clone. The rearrangement uses TRBV18 and TRBJ1-3; D is uncertain. This CDR3 comprises 13 residues. The V gene lost 3 bases and the J gene lost 4 bases, with 7 bases spanning the gap. Per the germline V gene, CDR1 is KGHSH and CDR2 is LQKENI. CDR3 in DNA: TGTGCCAGCTCACCGGGCGGCGGAAACACCATATATTTT. Protein product: CASSPGGGNTIYF.

This chain links TRBV5-1 with TRBJ2-7, with D unclear. The V end was cut by 1 base, the J end by 5 bases, with 10 bases between. From germline, CDR1 is SGHRS and CDR2 YFSETQ. The CDR3 length is 13 residues. The CDR3 region is CASSLYGFHEQYF. CDR3 DNA sequence: TGCGCCAGCAGCTTGTACGGTTTTCACGAGCAGTACTTC.

J is TRBJ2-2 and V is TRBV3-1 (or the pseudogene TRBV3-2); D remains ambiguous. Germline values: CDR1 LGHDT, CDR2 YNNKEL (reference sequence). Trimming removed 4 bases from V and 2 bases from J, with 11 bases in between. CDR3 length equals 15 residues. CDR3 amino acids: CASSRTYPNTGELFF. In nucleotides, the CDR3 is TGTGCCAGCAGCCGAACTTACCCCAACACCGGGGAGCTGTTTTTT.

The chain carries TRBV5-1 and TRBJ2-1; tentatively, D is TRBD1 or TRBD2 (5 bases each). Germline values: CDR1 SGHRS, CDR2 YFSETQ. The CDR3 is 14 residues long. Between the trimmed V and J ends, which lost 0 bases and 8 bases, there was a span of 12 bases. The DNA for the CDR3 is TGCGCCAGCAGCTTGGAGCGGACATGGGATGAGCAGTTCTTC. It yields the protein CASSLERTWDEQFF.